The rows below give T cell receptor beta chains drawn from one sample of a study of blood T cell repertoires in COVID-19. The data were produced by immunoSEQ multiplex PCR, yet TCRdb's version contains in-frame clones alone and is incomplete. In the table there are 120,000 to 150,000 clones, 75% to 90% of which are singletons. Material for sequencing was peripheral blood. Receptors were obtained from a woman in her fifties or sixties with COVID-19, enrolled during active disease. The CDR3 runs from the conserved cysteine through the conserved F or W. The order of the fields is clone size, D gene, V gene, J gene, CDR3 protein, CDR3 DNA. A D gene is named only where the DNA matches it firmly. Only part of the rows carry a size: once, few, many, or a class if the clone is expanded.

>-|-|TRBV5-1|TRBJ2-7
CASSLATVPLEQYF
TGCGCCAGCAGCTTGGCGACAGTCCCTTTGGAGCAGTACTTC
>-|-|TRBV6-5|TRBJ1-1
CASRGTEGTEAFF
TGTGCCAGCAGGGGGACGGAGGGCACTGAAGCTTTCTTT
>-|-|TRBV6-5|TRBJ2-7
CASSYIGRPEGEQYF
TGTGCCAGCAGTTATATTGGACGGCCCGAGGGCGAGCAGTACTTC
>-|TRBD2|TRBV9|TRBJ2-3
CASSVLAGVEDTQYF
TGTGCCAGCAGCGTCCTAGCGGGGGTGGAAGATACGCAGTATTTT
>few|-|TRBV18|TRBJ1-5
CASSPGLGPQPQHF
TGTGCCAGCTCACCGGGGCTGGGGCCTCAGCCCCAGCATTTT
>-|-|TRBV29-1|TRBJ1-3
CSVALLGGNTIYF
TGCAGCGTTGCACTCCTAGGAGGAAACACCATATATTTT
>-|TRBD2|TRBV12-5|TRBJ2-7
CASGLVISGGAHEQYF
TGTGCTAGTGGTTTGGTAATTAGCGGGGGGGCCCACGAGCAGTACTTC
>-|TRBD2|TRBV9|TRBJ2-2
CASSVGGGGFGELFF
TGTGCCAGCAGCGTAGGTGGCGGGGGGTTCGGGGAGCTGTTTTTT
>-|TRBD1|TRBV5-1|TRBJ2-2
CASSLGPGQGNTGELFF
TGCGCCAGCAGCTTGGGACCGGGACAGGGGAACACCGGGGAGCTGTTTTTT
>-|TRBD2|TRBV24-1|TRBJ2-1
CATSDSWTSGANEQFF
TGTGCCACCAGTGATTCTTGGACTAGCGGGGCCAATGAGCAGTTCTTC
>-|-|TRBV5-1|TRBJ1-1
CASSLEQGNTEAFF
TGCGCCAGCAGCTTGGAACAGGGTAACACTGAAGCTTTCTTT
>-|-|TRBV15|TRBJ1-2
CATSRDPTGRVYGYTF
TGTGCCACCAGCAGAGATCCCACAGGGAGAGTCTATGGCTACACCTTC
>-|-|TRBV2|TRBJ2-7
CASSAGWQDSYEQYF
TGTGCCAGCAGTGCTGGGTGGCAGGACTCCTACGAGCAGTACTTC
>-|-|TRBV7-8|TRBJ1-1
CASSLGALGQGTEAFF
TGTGCCAGCAGCCTTGGGGCCCTCGGGCAGGGTACTGAAGCTTTCTTT
>-|-|TRBV6-5|TRBJ2-1
CATQEGRFTYNEQFF
TGTGCCACCCAGGAGGGCAGGTTTACCTACAATGAGCAGTTCTTC
>-|-|TRBV4-1|TRBJ1-1
CASSQAASYVRVAAFF
TGCGCCAGCAGCCAGGCTGCGAGCTACGTCCGGGTCGCTGCTTTCTTT
>-|TRBD2|TRBV24-1|TRBJ2-2
CATSDSRLAQYTGELFF
TGTGCCACCAGTGATTCCCGACTAGCGCAATACACCGGGGAGCTGTTTTTT
>-|TRBD1|TRBV25-1|TRBJ1-4
CASSEFGGRGNEKLFF
TGTGCCAGCAGTGAATTCGGAGGCAGGGGGAATGAAAAACTGTTTTTT
>-|-|TRBV28|TRBJ2-7
CASREGSQVYEQYF
TGTGCCAGCAGGGAGGGGTCCCAAGTCTACGAGCAGTACTTC
>-|-|TRBV28|TRBJ2-1
CASSQWGGANEQFF
TGTGCCAGCAGCCAGTGGGGGGGGGCTAATGAGCAGTTCTTC
>-|-|TRBV19|TRBJ2-7
CASSSPGKGTYEQYF
TGTGCCAGTAGTTCACCAGGGAAAGGAACCTACGAGCAGTACTTC
>few|-|TRBV11-2|TRBJ2-7
CASSLGGVGSYEQYF
TGTGCCAGCAGCTTAGGGGGGGTGGGCTCCTACGAGCAGTACTTC
>-|-|TRBV18|TRBJ2-7
CASSPPNREDYEQYF
TGTGCCAGCTCACCACCAAACCGAGAGGACTACGAGCAGTACTTC
>-|-|TRBV7-8|TRBJ2-7
CASSHRGIPSPYEQYF
TGTGCCAGCAGCCACCGAGGGATCCCCAGTCCCTACGAGCAGTACTTC
>-|TRBD2|TRBV27|TRBJ2-3
CASSWYSSGGAGADTQYF
TGTGCCAGCAGTTGGTATTCGAGCGGGGGGGCCGGTGCAGATACGCAGTATTTT
>-|-|TRBV10-3|TRBJ2-7
CAIRNTGKRYEQYF
TGTGCCATCAGGAACACAGGGAAGAGGTACGAGCAGTACTTC
>-|-|TRBV6-5|TRBJ1-1
CASSRTENTEAFF
TGTGCCAGCAGTCGAACAGAGAACACTGAAGCTTTCTTT
>-|-|TRBV13|TRBJ2-1
CASSPHPQEQFF
TGTGCCAGCAGCCCACACCCCCAGGAGCAGTTCTTC
>-|-|TRBV6-6|TRBJ1-1
CASSYSEPLLDSEAFF
TGTGCCAGCAGTTACTCGGAACCTTTATTAGACTCTGAAGCTTTCTTT
>once|-|TRBV5-1|TRBJ1-1
CASSWRENTEAFF
TGCGCCAGCAGCTGGCGGGAGAACACTGAAGCTTTCTTT
>-|-|TRBV9|TRBJ1-1
CASSAGFAEAFF
TGTGCCAGCAGTGCAGGGTTTGCTGAAGCTTTCTTT
>-|-|TRBV10-3|TRBJ1-1
CAISGAGVDTEAFF
TGTGCCATCAGTGGAGCAGGGGTTGACACTGAAGCTTTCTTT
>-|-|TRBV7-2|TRBJ2-7
CASSSPAFQGAEQYF
TGTGCCAGCAGCTCCCCTGCCTTCCAGGGTGCCGAGCAGTACTTC
>-|TRBD2|TRBV2|TRBJ2-3
CASSDLAGVTTDTQYF
TGTGCCAGCAGTGATCTAGCGGGGGTTACCACAGATACGCAGTATTTT
>once|TRBD2|TRBV5-1|TRBJ2-1
CASSWTSGPSNEQFF
TGCGCCAGCAGCTGGACTAGCGGGCCCTCCAATGAGCAGTTCTTC
>-|TRBD1|TRBV11-2|TRBJ1-1
CASSFRTTGGPGAFF
TGTGCCAGCAGCTTCCGCACGACAGGGGGACCTGGAGCTTTCTTT
>-|TRBD2|TRBV2|TRBJ2-1
CASSYLAGGLNNEQFF
TGTGCCAGCAGTTATTTAGCGGGGGGGTTGAACAATGAGCAGTTCTTC
>once|-|TRBV6-5|TRBJ1-2
CASSPLTSFNYGYTF
TGTGCCAGCAGCCCGCTGACAAGCTTTAACTATGGCTACACCTTC
>-|TRBD2|TRBV18|TRBJ2-1
CASSLLNSGGAFGINEQFF
TGTGCCAGCTCACTACTAAACAGCGGGGGGGCCTTTGGGATCAATGAGCAGTTCTTC
>-|TRBD1|TRBV7-7|TRBJ2-5
CASSLEIPRTGSRETQYF
TGTGCCAGCAGCTTAGAAATTCCCCGGACAGGGTCGAGGGAGACCCAGTACTTC
>-|-|TRBV20-1|TRBJ1-6
CSASSRESYNSPLHF
TGCAGTGCTAGTAGTCGAGAGTCCTATAATTCACCCCTCCACTTT
>once|TRBD1|TRBV30|TRBJ1-2
CAWATLTGGQDGYTF
TGTGCCTGGGCGACTTTGACAGGGGGGCAGGATGGCTACACCTTC
>few|-|TRBV6-1|TRBJ1-1
CASMNREVEAFF
TGTGCCAGCATGAACAGGGAAGTTGAAGCTTTCTTT
>once|-|TRBV12-3/TRBV12-4|TRBJ1-2
CASSLTGNYGYTF
TGTGCCAGCAGTTTGACTGGGAACTATGGCTACACCTTC
>-|-|TRBV12-2|TRBJ1-5
CASRSLDREGQPQHF
TGTGCAAGTCGCTCTTTGGACAGGGAGGGCCAGCCCCAGCATTTT
>-|-|TRBV30|TRBJ1-1
CAWSVQGRGEAFF
TGTGCCTGGAGTGTACAGGGACGGGGTGAAGCTTTCTTT
>-|TRBD1|TRBV5-6|TRBJ2-1
CASSLGGTEIFYNEQFF
TGTGCCAGCAGCTTGGGAGGGACAGAGATATTCTACAATGAGCAGTTCTTC
>-|TRBD1|TRBV2|TRBJ1-1
CASSEGTGQITEAFF
TGTGCCAGCAGTGAAGGGACAGGGCAAATCACTGAAGCTTTCTTT
>-|-|TRBV4-2|TRBJ2-3
CASSQSGPSPTTPDTQYF
TGTGCCAGCAGCCAAAGCGGACCAAGCCCCACCACCCCAGATACGCAGTATTTT
>-|-|TRBV6-5|TRBJ1-1
CASRKRTDQNTEAFF
TGTGCCAGCAGAAAGAGGACAGACCAGAACACTGAAGCTTTCTTT